This is a list of T cell receptor beta chains from one sample in a study of shared clonotypes between healthy human individuals. Some clones are missing from TCRdb's copy, which holds only in-frame ones; the method was immunoSEQ multiplex PCR. The table lists about 600,000 clones, 95% to 98% of them singletons, with about 0.06% in the top ten. The sequencing sample was made of naive CD4+ T cells sorted from blood. Receptors were obtained from a woman aged 25-40 years in good health. Each CDR3 is given with its conserved first and last residue. A D gene is named only where the DNA matches it firmly. For some rows the clone size is stated as once, few or many, or as a class when expanded; others skip it.

NA	TRBJ1-5	TRBV28	NA	TGTGCCAGCAGTTTAAGTACAGAGAATCAGCCCCAGCATTTT	CASSLSTENQPQHF
NA	TRBJ2-5	TRBV6-1	NA	TGTGCCAGCAACCCTCAGGGAGGCGGACAAGAGACCCAGTACTTC	CASNPQGGGQETQYF
once	TRBJ2-1	TRBV20-1	NA	TGCAGTGCTAGCAGGGGTGGTGAGCAGTTCTTC	CSASRGGEQFF
NA	TRBJ1-2	TRBV5-5	NA	TGTGCCAGCAGACCTGGACGGCCTGATCTTAATAGCTACACCTTC	CASRPGRPDLNSYTF
NA	TRBJ1-4	TRBV9	TRBD1	TGTGCCAGCAGCGTCGGCCCGGGACAGGGGACTAATGAAAAACTGTTTTTT	CASSVGPGQGTNEKLFF
NA	TRBJ2-7	TRBV4-2	TRBD2	TGTGCCAGCAGCCAAGAGGAACAAGGACTAGCGGGAGGGAACTCCTACGAGCAGTACTTC	CASSQEEQGLAGGNSYEQYF
NA	TRBJ1-4	TRBV2	TRBD1	TGTGCCAGCAGTGGGGTACAGGGGGGACGTGAAAAACTGTTTTTT	CASSGVQGGREKLFF
NA	TRBJ1-2	TRBV11-2	TRBD1	TGTGCCAGCAGCTTACAGGGGGCGGGAGGCTACACCTTC	CASSLQGAGGYTF
NA	TRBJ2-1	TRBV27	TRBD2	TGTGCCAGCCGGACTAGCGGGAGGCTCCGGCAGTTCTTC	CASRTSGRLRQFF
NA	TRBJ1-5	TRBV6-1	NA	TGTGCCAGCACCAGGAAGGAATTCGGCCATCAGCCCCAGCATTTT	CASTRKEFGHQPQHF
NA	TRBJ2-5	TRBV27	NA	TGTGCCAGCAGCGACCGGTCGGGGACCCAGTACTTC	CASSDRSGTQYF
NA	TRBJ1-1	TRBV11-2	TRBD1	TGTGCCAGCAGCTTGCCCGGGACAGGTAACACTGAAGCTTTCTTT	CASSLPGTGNTEAFF
NA	TRBJ2-7	TRBV11-2	NA	TGTGCCAGCAGCCCTCGGGACATGAGGACGTGGGACGAGCAGTACTTC	CASSPRDMRTWDEQYF
NA	TRBJ2-1	TRBV6-1	TRBD1	TGTGCCAGCAGTGAACCGGGACAGCCGAACAATGAGCAGTTCTTC	CASSEPGQPNNEQFF
NA	TRBJ2-7	TRBV5-6	NA	TGTGCCAGCAGCTTCGTATGGTACGAGCAGTACTTC	CASSFVWYEQYF
NA	TRBJ2-7	TRBV30	TRBD1	TGTGCCTGGAATCGACCCGGGACAGGGGTGCAGTACTTC	CAWNRPGTGVQYF
NA	TRBJ2-7	TRBV7-9	NA	TGTGCCAGCAGCTTAGCGGGAACCTACGAGCAGTACTTC	CASSLAGTYEQYF
once	TRBJ2-2	TRBV11-3	NA	TGTGCCAGCAGCTTAGGGGCGGAGTTCGCGAACACCGGGGAGCTGTTTTTT	CASSLGAEFANTGELFF
NA	TRBJ1-5	TRBV6-5	NA	TGTGCCAGCAGTCGTACCAGGACAGGCAATCAGCCCCAGCATTTT	CASSRTRTGNQPQHF
NA	TRBJ2-3	TRBV5-4	TRBD2	TGTGCCAGCAGCTTGGGCCTAGCGGGAACCACAGATACGCAGTATTTT	CASSLGLAGTTDTQYF
NA	TRBJ2-1	TRBV28	NA	TGTGCCAGCAGTTTTGGAGGGCCCTCCTACAATGAGCAGTTCTTC	CASSFGGPSYNEQFF
NA	TRBJ1-1	TRBV7-2	NA	TGTGCCAGCAGCCCACCCGGGTATACGGGGCTTTCTCTTAACACTGAAGCTTTCTTT	CASSPPGYTGLSLNTEAFF
NA	TRBJ1-1	TRBV5-6	NA	TGTGCCAGCAGCTTGGCGGGGCAGGGGCATATGAACACTGAAGCTTTCTTT	CASSLAGQGHMNTEAFF
NA	TRBJ2-3	TRBV28	NA	TGTGCCAGCAGTCTCTGGACAGCAAGCACAGATACGCAGTATTTT	CASSLWTASTDTQYF